What follows describes a single TCR beta chain. Its matching antigen is unknown. This entry belongs to a study of memory B cells and T cells in multiple sclerosis. Stimulus-free culture yielded autoproliferating CFSE-dim and non-proliferating CFSE-high T cells, each sequenced separately. Replicate wells were pooled after about seven days of stimulus-free culture of fewer than 65 million CFSE-labeled PBMCs. The CDR3 contains 15 residues. The V gene lost 0 bases and the J gene lost 6 bases, with 17 bases spanning the gap. CDR1 is GTSNPN and CDR2 is SVGIG in the germline V gene (reference sequence). The data were produced by immunoSEQ multiplex PCR, yet TCRdb's version contains in-frame clones alone and is incomplete. Among over 35,000 clones listed, roughly four fifths were seen once.

The clonotype originates from a human donor with multiple sclerosis. Material: PBMCs from blood kept in culture. V is TRBV30 and J is TRBJ1-2; D unresolved. The CDR3, as DNA: TGTGCCTGGAGTGTTCGTGGGCAGGTCCAAGATGGCTACACCTTC. This gives the protein CAWSVRGQVQDGYTF.